Below are 8 T cell receptor beta chains sequenced from a single sample in a study of response to subunit inactivated influenza vaccine. A single record per CDR3 protein comes from TCRdb applying MiXCR to the RT-PCR reads. Among some 540,000 distinct CDR3 sequences listed, roughly 25% were seen once. This sample was also put to use in a study of T cells expressing NK-cell markers. From that study: It was by 5'RACE template switching with UMIs that TCR beta cDNA was made.

The sequenced sample was CD4+ T cells sorted from PBMCs, obtained about 13 days after vaccination. The receptor set was obtained from a man aged 45-65 years who received an inactivated influenza vaccine.

V gene TRBV5-1 combines with J gene TRBJ2-7, with 8 nucleotides matching TRBD1. V shed 0 bases and J 3 bases; nucleotides not matched to a gene: 2. This CDR3 is 14 amino acids long. Germline V gives CDR1 SGHRS, CDR2 YFSETQ. CDR3 sequence: CASSLGGQDYEQYF. CDR3 sequence (DNA): TGCGCCAGCAGCTTGGGGGGACAGGACTACGAGCAGTACTTC.

This clonotype was seen a handful of times. This chain's CDR3 is CASFTGGDPPREQYF. DNA of the CDR3: TGTGCCAGCTTTACCGGGGGGGACCCCCCCCGCGAGCAGTACTTC. The J gene is TRBJ2-7, the V gene TRBV6-2 or TRBV6-3, with TRBD2 matching over 8 bases. The CDR3 length is 15 residues. CDR1 MNHEY and CDR2 SVGEGT come from the germline V gene. Trimming took 8 bases from V and 6 from J; bases not matched to a gene: 15.

This clonotype was counted between two and nine times. The chain has TRBV6-1 and TRBJ1-5; no reliable D call. CDR1 and CDR2 (germline): MNHNS, SASEGT. The CDR3 totals 15 residues. The V gene lost 1 base and the J gene lost 6 bases, with 13 bases spanning the gap. CDR3: CASSEEARVGQPQHF. The CDR3 DNA reads as TGTGCCAGCAGTGAAGAGGCCCGGGTCGGTCAGCCCCAGCATTTT.

In its sample, this clonotype was seen a few times. The genes are TRBV12-5 and TRBJ2-2, with D maybe TRBD2 (5 bases). CDR1 is LGHNT and CDR2 is FRNRAP in the germline V gene. Trimming cost V 0 bases and J 3 bases, with 14 bases left between them. The CDR3 spans 17 residues. The CDR3 nucleotides read TGTGCTAGTGGTTTGGTGGTGGGCGGGCCCGACACCGGGGAGCTGTTTTTT. This sequence encodes CASGLVVGGPDTGELFF.

The chain has TRBV4-1 and TRBJ1-5; D may be TRBD1 (5 bases). Deletions cut 0 bases from V and 6 bases from J, with 15 bases between. The V gene's germline CDR1 is MGHRA and CDR2 YSYEKL. The CDR3 loop spans 16 amino acids. DNA for the CDR3: TGCGCCAGCAGCCAAGATGGCAGGGTAAATTTTCAGCCCCAGCATTTT. Translated: CASSQDGRVNFQPQHF.

Ten or more counts support this clonotype. The chain uses TRBV10-3 and TRBJ2-6; 7 positions agree with TRBD2. Germline lookup yields CDR1 ENHRY and CDR2 SYGVKD. The CDR3 runs to 15 residues. V shed 11 bases, J shed 0 bases, and the junction held 7 bases outside the gene matches. The CDR3: CAATPGGSGANVLTF. The DNA of the CDR3 is TGTGCCGCCACCCCGGGAGGCTCTGGGGCCAACGTCCTGACTTTC.

This clonotype came up a few times. V usage is TRBV5-1 and J usage is TRBJ2-7, with D possibly matching TRBD2 (5 bases). V was shortened by 0 bases and J by 6 bases, with 16 bases between the two germline ends. This CDR3 is built from 15 residues. Germline V gene lookup returns CDR1 SGHRS and CDR2 YFSETQ. CDR3 bases: TGCGCCAGCAGCTTGGCAGCTAGCTCCACGGGCGAGCAGTACTTC. This translates into CASSLAASSTGEQYF.

The chain couples TRBV3-1 to TRBJ2-3; 7 nucleotides line up with TRBD1. Germline-derived CDR1 and CDR2 are LGHDT and YNNKEL (reference sequence). The V and J ends lost 4 bases and 5 bases, in that order; junction bases with no gene match: 12. The CDR3 consists of 16 residues. This chain's CDR3 is CASSPSDRVFGDTQYF. The CDR3 coding sequence is TGTGCCAGCAGCCCCTCCGACAGGGTTTTTGGAGATACGCAGTATTTT.